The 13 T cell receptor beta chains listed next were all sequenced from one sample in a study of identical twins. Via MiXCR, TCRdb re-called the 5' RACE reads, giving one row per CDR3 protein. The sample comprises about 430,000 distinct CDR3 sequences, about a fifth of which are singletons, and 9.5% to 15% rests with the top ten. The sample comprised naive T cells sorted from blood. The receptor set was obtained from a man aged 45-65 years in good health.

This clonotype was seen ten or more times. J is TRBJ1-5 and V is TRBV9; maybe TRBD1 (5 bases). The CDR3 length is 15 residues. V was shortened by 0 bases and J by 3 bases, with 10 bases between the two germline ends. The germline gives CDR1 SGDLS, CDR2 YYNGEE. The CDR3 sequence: CASSVAGGVNQPQHF. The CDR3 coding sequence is TGTGCCAGCAGCGTAGCGGGGGGAGTCAATCAGCCCCAGCATTTT.

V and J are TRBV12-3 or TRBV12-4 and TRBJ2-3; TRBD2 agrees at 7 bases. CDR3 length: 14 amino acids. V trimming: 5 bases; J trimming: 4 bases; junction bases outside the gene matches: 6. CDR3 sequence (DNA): TGTGCCAGCAGTCCCTGGGGGGGTCCAGATACGCAGTATTTT. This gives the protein CASSPWGGPDTQYF.

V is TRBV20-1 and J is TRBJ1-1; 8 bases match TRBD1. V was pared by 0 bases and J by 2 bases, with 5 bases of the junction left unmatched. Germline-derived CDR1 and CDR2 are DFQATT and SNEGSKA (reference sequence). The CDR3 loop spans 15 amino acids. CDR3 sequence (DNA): TGCAGTGCTAGAGATCGGGCAGGGGGCAACACTGAAGCTTTCTTT. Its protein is CSARDRAGGNTEAFF.

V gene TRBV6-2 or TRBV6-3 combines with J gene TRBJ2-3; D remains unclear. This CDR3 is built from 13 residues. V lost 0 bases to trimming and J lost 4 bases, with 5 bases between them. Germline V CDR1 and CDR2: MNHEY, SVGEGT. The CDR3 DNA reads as TGTGCCAGCAGTTACTCCTTAGCAGATACGCAGTATTTT. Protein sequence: CASSYSLADTQYF.

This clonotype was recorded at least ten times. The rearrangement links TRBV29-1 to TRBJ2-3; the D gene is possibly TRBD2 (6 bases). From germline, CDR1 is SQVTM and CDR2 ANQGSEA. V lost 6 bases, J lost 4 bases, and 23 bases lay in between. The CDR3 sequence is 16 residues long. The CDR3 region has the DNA TGCAGCGTCGCGCGCGGGGCAGGGCGGAGGGCAGATACGCAGTATTTT. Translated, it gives CSVARGAGRRADTQYF.

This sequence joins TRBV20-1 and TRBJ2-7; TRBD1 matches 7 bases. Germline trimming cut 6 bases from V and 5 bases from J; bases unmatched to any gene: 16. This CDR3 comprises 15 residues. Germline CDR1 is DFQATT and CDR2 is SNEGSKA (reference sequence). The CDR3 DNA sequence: TGCAGTGCCAAAGGATTGTCGACAGGGACGAACGAGCAGTACTTC. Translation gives CSAKGLSTGTNEQYF.

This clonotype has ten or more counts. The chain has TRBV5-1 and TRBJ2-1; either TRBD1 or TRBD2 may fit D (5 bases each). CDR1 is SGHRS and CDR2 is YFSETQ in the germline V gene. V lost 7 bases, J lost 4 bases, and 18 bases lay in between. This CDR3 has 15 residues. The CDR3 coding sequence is TGCGCCAGCGCAATTGGGGGAAGCCTTTACAATGAGCAGTTCTTC. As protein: CASAIGGSLYNEQFF.

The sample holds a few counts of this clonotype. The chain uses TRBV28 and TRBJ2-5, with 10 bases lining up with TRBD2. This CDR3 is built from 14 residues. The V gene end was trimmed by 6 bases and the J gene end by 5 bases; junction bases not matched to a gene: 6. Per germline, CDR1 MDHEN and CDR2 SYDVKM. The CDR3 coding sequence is TGTGCCAGCAGCAGCGGGAGGGCCGGGGAGACCCAGTACTTC. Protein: CASSSGRAGETQYF. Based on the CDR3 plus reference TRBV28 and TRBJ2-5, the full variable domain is DVKVTQSSRYLVKRTGEKVFLECVQDMDHENMFWYRQDPGLGLRLIYFSYDVKMKEKGDIPEGYSVSREKKERFSLILESASTNQTSMYLCASSSGRAGETQYFGPGTRLLVL.

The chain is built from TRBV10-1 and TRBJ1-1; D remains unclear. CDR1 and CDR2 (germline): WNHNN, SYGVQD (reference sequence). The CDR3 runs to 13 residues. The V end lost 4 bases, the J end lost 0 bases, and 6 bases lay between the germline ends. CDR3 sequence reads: CASSALMNTEAFF. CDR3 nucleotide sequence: TGCGCCAGCAGTGCACTGATGAACACTGAAGCTTTCTTT.

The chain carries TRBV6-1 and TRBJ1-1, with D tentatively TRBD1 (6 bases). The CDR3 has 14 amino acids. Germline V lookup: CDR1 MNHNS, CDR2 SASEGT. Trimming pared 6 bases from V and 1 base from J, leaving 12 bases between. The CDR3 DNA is TGTGCCAGCAGGGCGGACAGTAGGAACACTGAAGCTTTCTTT. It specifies CASRADSRNTEAFF.

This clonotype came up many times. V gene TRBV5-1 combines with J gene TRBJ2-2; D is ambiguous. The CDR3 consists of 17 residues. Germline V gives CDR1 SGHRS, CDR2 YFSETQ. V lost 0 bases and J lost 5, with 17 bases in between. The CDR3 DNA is TGCGCCAGCAGCTTGGCCGACCGCACAGCGATAACCGGGGAGCTGTTTTTT. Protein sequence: CASSLADRTAITGELFF.

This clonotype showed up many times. The CDR3 sequence: CASSFRGGRIPYEQYF. CDR3 sequence (DNA): TGTGCCAGCAGTTTTAGGGGGGGCCGGATTCCATACGAGCAGTACTTC. The chain carries TRBV27 and TRBJ2-7, with a weak D call TRBD2 (7 bases). CDR1 is MNHEY and CDR2 is SMNVEV in the germline V gene (reference sequence). The CDR3 runs 16 residues. The V end was cut by 3 bases, the J end by 4 bases, with 19 bases between.

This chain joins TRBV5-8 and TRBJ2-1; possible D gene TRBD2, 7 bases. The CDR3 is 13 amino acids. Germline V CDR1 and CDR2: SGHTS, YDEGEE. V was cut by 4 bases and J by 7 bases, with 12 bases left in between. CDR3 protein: CASSPRGGNEQFF. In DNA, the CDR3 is TGTGCCAGCAGCCCGAGGGGGGGAAATGAGCAGTTCTTC.